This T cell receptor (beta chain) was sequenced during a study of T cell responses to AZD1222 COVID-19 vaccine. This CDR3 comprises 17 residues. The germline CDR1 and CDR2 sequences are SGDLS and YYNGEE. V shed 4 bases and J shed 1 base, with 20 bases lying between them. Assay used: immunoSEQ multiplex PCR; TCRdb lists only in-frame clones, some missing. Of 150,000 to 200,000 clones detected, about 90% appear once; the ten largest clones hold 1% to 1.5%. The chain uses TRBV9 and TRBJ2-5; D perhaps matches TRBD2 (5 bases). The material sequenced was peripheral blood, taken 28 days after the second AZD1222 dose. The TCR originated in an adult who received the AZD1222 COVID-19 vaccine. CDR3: CASSPSSTAGLQETQYF. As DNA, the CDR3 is TGTGCCAGCAGCCCGAGTAGTACTGCCGGACTCCAAGAGACCCAGTACTTC.